This T cell receptor beta chain was sequenced for a study of early T cells in non-severe SARS-CoV-2 infection (dated by TCRdb to 2020 to 2023). General notes on the study: TCR sequencing used bulk RNA from unsorted whole blood, so alpha and beta chains could not be paired. Overall results and qualifications from the work: Matching against VDJdb was skewed toward anti-spike CD8 responses, likely underestimated virus-specific expansions, and missed private and CD4 specificities.

The library came from 5' RACE. TCRdb shows the sequencer as NextSeq 500. The TCR library protocol attached unique molecular identifiers to individual cDNA molecules to correct for sequencing error and PCR bias. Sequencing covered both TCR alpha and beta chains, and within each sample the abundances of alpha and beta sequences were tightly co-correlated. The authors' pipeline ran thus. Decombinator V4 was used to perform V gene, J gene and CDR3 annotation of TCR sequences. TCRs were defined as expanded if a significant change between any two time points was detected under a Poisson model with p below 0.0001. Abundances of TCRs were expressed as counts per million after normalisation to the total number of TCRs sequenced in each sample. TRAV1-2 paired with TRAJ12, TRAJ20 or TRAJ33 defined MAIT TCRs, while TRAV10 paired with TRAJ18 defined iNKT TCRs. VDJdb, accessed 1 November 2021, was searched for CMV, EBV and SARS-CoV-2 annotated TCRs, excluding TCRs annotated for multiple antigens. TCRdb reprocessing: public reads trimmed at Q25 with fastp, clones called with MiXCR, in-frame beta chains kept. One record per CDR3 amino acid sequence lists the most common genes and DNA. The V and J calls come from TCRdb's annotation, not from the publication. In all, the sample holds around 100,000 distinct CDR3 sequences, and roughly 13% of those were seen once. The top ten clonotypes cover less than 8% of the sample.

The CDR3 measures 13 amino acids from cysteine to phenylalanine. CDR3 DNA is the only sequence kept; it has 39 bases, read in frame from the first base. Looking up the germline V gene yields CDR1 SGDLS and CDR2 YYNGEE. Between the V and J ends, shortened by 9 bases and 0 bases respectively, the junction contains 13 bases. The study was a case-control design nested within a healthcare worker cohort in London, UK, with weekly nasopharyngeal swab PCR tests and blood sampling. Healthcare workers were enrolled in the week of the UK lockdown, from 23 to 31 March 2020, and were followed every week for up to roughly 15 weeks. This clonotype was seen ten or more times. Its antigen is unknown. One base away there is no much larger clone; base qualities are not given.

The chain links TRBV9 with TRBJ2-7; no D segment can be confidently identified. The receptor was isolated from an adult who was a healthcare worker with PCR-confirmed SARS-CoV-2 infection or an uninfected control (not recorded which). The sequencing input was whole blood. The CDR3 region has the sequence CANPRHNSYEQYF. The base sequence is TGTGCCAACCCCAGGCACAACTCCTACGAGCAGTACTTC.